This T cell receptor (beta chain) was sequenced during a study of blood T cell dynamics during melanoma immunotherapy. Overall study results and limits: PBMC repertoires of eventual disease-control patients split at W3 into clonality or diversity gains.

Germline V lookup: CDR1 SQVTM, CDR2 ANQGSEA. Between the trimmed V and J ends, which lost 3 bases and 2 bases, there was a span of 6 bases. CDR3 size: 12 residues. Libraries were prepared by immunoSEQ multiplex PCR; TCRdb keeps only in-frame clonotypes and omits some of them. The data contain more than 8,000 clones, approximately 77% of them seen just once; the ten biggest clones take up approximately 1.2%. For this clone: Its antigen remains unidentified.

Noted time point: pre-treatment baseline. The source is a human donor with melanoma. The chain combines TRBV29-1 with TRBJ2-3, with D hard to call. Sequenced material: blood, taken from a patient treated with checkpoint blockade. The DNA for the CDR3 is TGCAGCGTTGATCTTACCACAGATACGCAGTATTTT. Encoded protein: CSVDLTTDTQYF.